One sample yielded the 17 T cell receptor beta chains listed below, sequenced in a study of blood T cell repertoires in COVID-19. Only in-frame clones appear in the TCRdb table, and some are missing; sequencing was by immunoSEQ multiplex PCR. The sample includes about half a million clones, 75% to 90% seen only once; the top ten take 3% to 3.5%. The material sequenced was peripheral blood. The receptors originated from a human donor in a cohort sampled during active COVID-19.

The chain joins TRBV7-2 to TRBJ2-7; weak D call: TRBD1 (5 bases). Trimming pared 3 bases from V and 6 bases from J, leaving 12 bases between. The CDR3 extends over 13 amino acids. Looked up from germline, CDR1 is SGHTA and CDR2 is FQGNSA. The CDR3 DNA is TGTGCCAGCAGCTTTGGGGCAGGTGGCGAGCAGTACTTC. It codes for CASSFGAGGEQYF.

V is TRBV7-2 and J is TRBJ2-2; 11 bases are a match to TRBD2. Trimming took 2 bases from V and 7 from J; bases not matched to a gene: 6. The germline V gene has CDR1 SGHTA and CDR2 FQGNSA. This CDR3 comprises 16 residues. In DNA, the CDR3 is TGTGCCAGCAGCTTAACTAGCGGGAGAATCGTCGGGGAGCTGTTTTTT. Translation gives CASSLTSGRIVGELFF. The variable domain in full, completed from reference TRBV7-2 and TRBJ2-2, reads GAGVSQSPSNKVTEKGKDVELRCDPISGHTALYWYRQSLGQGLEFLIYFQGNSAPDKSGLPSDRFSAERTGGSVSTLTIQRTQQEDSAVYLCASSLTSGRIVGELFFGEGSRLTVL.

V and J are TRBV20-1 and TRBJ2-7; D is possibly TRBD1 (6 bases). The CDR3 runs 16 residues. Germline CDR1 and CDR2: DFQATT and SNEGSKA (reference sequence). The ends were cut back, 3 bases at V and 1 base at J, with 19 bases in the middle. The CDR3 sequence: CSASNSLGAKSYEQYF. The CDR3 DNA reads TGCAGTGCTAGTAATTCTTTGGGGGCGAAATCCTACGAGCAGTACTTC.

In nucleotides, the CDR3 is TGTGCCAGCAGCGGTCGTCTAGCGGGAGGGGGAGCGCAGTTCTTC. Its protein is CASSGRLAGGGAQFF. The chain joins TRBV9 to TRBJ2-1, with 12 bases aligning to TRBD2. CDR1 is SGDLS and CDR2 is YYNGEE in the germline V gene. The CDR3 length is 15 residues. J gave up 12 bases and V 3 bases, and 10 bases lay outside the gene matches.

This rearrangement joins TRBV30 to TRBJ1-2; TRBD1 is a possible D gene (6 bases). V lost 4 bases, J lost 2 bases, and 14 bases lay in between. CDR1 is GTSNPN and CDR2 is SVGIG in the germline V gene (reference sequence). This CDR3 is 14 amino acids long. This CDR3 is CAWTGGVINYGYTF. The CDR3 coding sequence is TGTGCCTGGACGGGGGGCGTGATAAACTATGGCTACACCTTC.

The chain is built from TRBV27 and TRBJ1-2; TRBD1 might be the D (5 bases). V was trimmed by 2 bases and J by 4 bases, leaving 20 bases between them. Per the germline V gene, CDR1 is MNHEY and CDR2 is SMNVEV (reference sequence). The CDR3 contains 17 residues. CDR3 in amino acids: CASSLRGLAGRSYGYTF. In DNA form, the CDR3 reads TGTGCCAGCAGTTTAAGAGGGTTGGCAGGGAGGAGCTATGGCTACACCTTC.

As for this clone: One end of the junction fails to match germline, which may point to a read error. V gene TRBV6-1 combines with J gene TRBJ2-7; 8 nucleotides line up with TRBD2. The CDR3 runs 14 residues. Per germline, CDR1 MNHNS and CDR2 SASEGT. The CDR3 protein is CASSEGSSGNRLGF. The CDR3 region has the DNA TGTGCCAGCAGTGAAGGGAGTAGCGGGAACCGTCTGGGCTTC.

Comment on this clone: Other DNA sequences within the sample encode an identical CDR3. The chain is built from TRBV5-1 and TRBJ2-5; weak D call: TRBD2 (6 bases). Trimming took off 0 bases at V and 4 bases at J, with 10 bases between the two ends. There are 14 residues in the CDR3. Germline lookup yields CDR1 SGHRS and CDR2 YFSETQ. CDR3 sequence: CASSLDGRGETQYF. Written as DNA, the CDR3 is TGCGCCAGCAGCTTGGACGGGAGAGGAGAGACCCAGTACTTC.

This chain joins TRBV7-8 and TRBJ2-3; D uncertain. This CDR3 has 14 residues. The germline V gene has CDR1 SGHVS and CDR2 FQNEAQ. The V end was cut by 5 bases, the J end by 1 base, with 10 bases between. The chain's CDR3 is CASSRVIGTDTQYF. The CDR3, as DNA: TGTGCCAGCAGCCGAGTAATAGGCACAGATACGCAGTATTTT.

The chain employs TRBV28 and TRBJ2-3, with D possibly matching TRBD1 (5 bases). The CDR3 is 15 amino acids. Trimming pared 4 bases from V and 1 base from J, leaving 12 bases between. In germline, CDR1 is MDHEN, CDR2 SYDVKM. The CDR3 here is CASSSDDRRTDTQYF. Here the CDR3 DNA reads TGTGCCAGCAGTTCAGATGACAGACGCACAGATACGCAGTATTTT.

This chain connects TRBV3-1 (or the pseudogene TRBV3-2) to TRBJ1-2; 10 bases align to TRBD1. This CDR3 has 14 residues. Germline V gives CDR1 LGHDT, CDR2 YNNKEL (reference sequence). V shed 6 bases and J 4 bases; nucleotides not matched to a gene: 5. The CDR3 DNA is TGTGCCAGCAGTCGTGACAGGGGGCCCTATGGCTACACCTTC. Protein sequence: CASSRDRGPYGYTF.

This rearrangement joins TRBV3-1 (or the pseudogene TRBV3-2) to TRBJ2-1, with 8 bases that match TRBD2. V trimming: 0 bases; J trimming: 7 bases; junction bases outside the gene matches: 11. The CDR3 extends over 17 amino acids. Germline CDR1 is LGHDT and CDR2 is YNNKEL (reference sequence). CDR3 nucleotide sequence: TGTGCCAGCAGCCAAGATCGGGTTTGGCGGGAGGCGAATGAGCAGTTCTTC. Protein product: CASSQDRVWREANEQFF.

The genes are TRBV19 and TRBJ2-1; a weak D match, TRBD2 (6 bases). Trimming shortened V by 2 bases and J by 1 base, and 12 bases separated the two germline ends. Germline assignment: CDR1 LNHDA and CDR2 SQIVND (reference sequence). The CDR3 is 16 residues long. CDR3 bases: TGTGCCAGTAGTATACGGCGGACTACGTCCTACAATGAGCAGTTCTTC. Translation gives CASSIRRTTSYNEQFF. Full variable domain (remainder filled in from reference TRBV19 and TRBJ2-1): DGGITQSPKYLFRKEGQNVTLSCEQNLNHDAMYWYRQDPGQGLRLIYYSQIVNDFQKGDIAEGYSVSREKKESFPLTVTSAQKNPTAFYLCASSIRRTTSYNEQFFGPGTRLTVL.

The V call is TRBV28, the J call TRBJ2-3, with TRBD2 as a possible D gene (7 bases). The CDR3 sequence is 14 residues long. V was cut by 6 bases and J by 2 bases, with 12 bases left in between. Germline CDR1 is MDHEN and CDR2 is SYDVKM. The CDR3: CASRGGDSTDTQYF. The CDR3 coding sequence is TGTGCCAGCAGAGGGGGGGACTCCACAGATACGCAGTATTTT.

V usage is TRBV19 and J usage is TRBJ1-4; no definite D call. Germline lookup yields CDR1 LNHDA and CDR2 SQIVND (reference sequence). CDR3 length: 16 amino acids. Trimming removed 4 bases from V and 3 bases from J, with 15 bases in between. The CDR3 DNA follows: TGTGCCAGTAGTAAAGGCCGGGAACAGCCTAATGAAAAACTGTTTTTT. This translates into CASSKGREQPNEKLFF. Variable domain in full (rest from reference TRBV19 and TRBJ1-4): DGGITQSPKYLFRKEGQNVTLSCEQNLNHDAMYWYRQDPGQGLRLIYYSQIVNDFQKGDIAEGYSVSREKKESFPLTVTSAQKNPTAFYLCASSKGREQPNEKLFFGSGTQLSVL.

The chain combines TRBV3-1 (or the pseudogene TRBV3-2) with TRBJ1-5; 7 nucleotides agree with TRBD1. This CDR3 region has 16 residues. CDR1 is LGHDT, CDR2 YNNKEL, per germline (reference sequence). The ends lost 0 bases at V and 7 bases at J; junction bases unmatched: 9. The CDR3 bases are TGTGCCAGCAGCCAAGAAGCAACAGGGGCCCAGCAGCCCCAGCATTTT. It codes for CASSQEATGAQQPQHF.

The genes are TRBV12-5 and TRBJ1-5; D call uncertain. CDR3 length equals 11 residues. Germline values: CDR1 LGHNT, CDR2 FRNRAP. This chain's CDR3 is CLRRFGQPQHF. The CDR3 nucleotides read TGTCTCCGGAGGTTTGGGCAGCCCCAGCATTTT.